The sequence of this TCR beta chain was determined in a study of blood T cells in healthy people across ages. Overall study results and limits: Naive T cell percentage by flow cytometry tracked strongly with beta diversity. Measured against age, TCR beta diversity per million T cells decreased in a roughly linear manner.

As concerns this clonotype: The antigen remains undetermined.

A J-beta primer mix and a sample-barcoded 5' primer were used in a second PCR of roughly 6 to 11 cycles. Through a template-switch adaptor with 12 random nucleotides, each cDNA molecule received a tag. From the 5' RACE reads, TCRdb called clonotypes with MiXCR, one entry per CDR3 protein. This table holds around 1,900,000 distinct CDR3 sequences, around 42% found once. Germline V gene sequence: CDR1 LNHNV, CDR2 YYDKDF (reference sequence). The CDR3 runs to 13 residues. Trimming took 1 base from V and 3 from J, leaving 5 bases between them. The sample consisted of blood. The J gene is TRBJ2-3, the V gene TRBV15; D is ambiguous. This receptor was identified in a human donor in good health. The CDR3, as DNA: TGTGCCACCAGCAGAGTACGTACAGATACGCAGTATTTT. The encoded protein is CATSRVRTDTQYF.